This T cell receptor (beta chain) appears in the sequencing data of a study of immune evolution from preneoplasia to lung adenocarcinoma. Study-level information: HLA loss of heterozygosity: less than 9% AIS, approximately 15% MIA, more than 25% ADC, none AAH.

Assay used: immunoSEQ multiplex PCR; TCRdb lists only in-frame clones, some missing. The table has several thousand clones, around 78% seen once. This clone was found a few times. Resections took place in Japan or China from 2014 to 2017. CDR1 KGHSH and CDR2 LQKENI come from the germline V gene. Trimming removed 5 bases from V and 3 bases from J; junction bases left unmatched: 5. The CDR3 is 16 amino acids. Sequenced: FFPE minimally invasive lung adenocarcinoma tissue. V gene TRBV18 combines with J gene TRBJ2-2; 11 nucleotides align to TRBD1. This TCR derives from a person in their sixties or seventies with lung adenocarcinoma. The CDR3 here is CASSNPGQGDTGELFF. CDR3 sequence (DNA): TGTGCCAGCTCAAACCCGGGACAGGGGGACACCGGGGAGCTGTTTTTT.